Listed below are T cell receptor beta chains from one sample, sequenced in a study of regulatory T cells in long-lasting Graves disease. TCRdb independently ran MiXCR on the multiplex PCR reads; one entry per CDR3 protein. The sample carries a few hundred thousand distinct CDR3 sequences, about a sixth recorded once. Separately, the same data were catalogued under a study of T cells in Graves' hyperthyroidism and ophthalmopathy.

Sequenced material: peripheral blood mononuclear cells (PBMCs), taken at new diagnosis, from a patient treated with antithyroid drugs. Source of these receptors: a young woman with Graves disease. Both conserved end residues are part of each CDR3. D genes are given only for firm matches. Clone size is stated in some rows and not others, as once, few, many or a class when expanded.

V gene	J gene	clone size	D gene	CDR3 DNA	CDR3 protein
TRBV6-1	TRBJ2-7	-	TRBD2	TGTGCCAGCAGGGACCCCGGGACTAGCTCCTACGAGCAGTACTTC	CASRDPGTSSYEQYF
TRBV7-9	TRBJ1-3	-	-	TGTGCCAGCAGCTTAGATATTTCTGGAAACACCATATATTTT	CASSLDISGNTIYF
TRBV6-2/TRBV6-3	TRBJ2-1	few	TRBD2	TGTGCCAGCAGTGAAGAGCGGGATGCTTACAATGAGCAGTTCTTC	CASSEERDAYNEQFF
TRBV20-1	TRBJ2-7	few	-	TGCGGAGTATCTTTGGGGGCAAGCTACGAGCAGTACTTC	CGVSLGASYEQYF
TRBV6-4	TRBJ1-5	-	TRBD1	TGTGCCAGCAGTGCCCCTGGACAGGCGGGACGCAATCAGCCCCAGCATTTT	CASSAPGQAGRNQPQHF
TRBV7-2	TRBJ2-5	many	TRBD2	TGTGCCAGCAGCTTTGGCCCGGGGGGGACCCAGTACTTC	CASSFGPGGTQYF
TRBV28	TRBJ2-1	many	-	TGTGCCAGCAGTTTAGACAGGCAGTGGTACAATGAGCAGTTCTTC	CASSLDRQWYNEQFF
TRBV28	TRBJ2-1	many	-	TGTGCCAGCAGTTTCTGGGCCCGGGCCACACCAAACAATGAGCAGTTCTTC	CASSFWARATPNNEQFF
TRBV20-1	TRBJ2-7	many	-	TGCAGTGCTAGATCCCCCGTGGTGGTTTTCGAAAGCGAGCAGTACTTC	CSARSPVVVFESEQYF
TRBV2	TRBJ2-3	many	-	TGTGCCAGCAGTGTCCCGATAAGCGAAACAGATACGCAGTATTTT	CASSVPISETDTQYF
TRBV5-1	TRBJ2-1	many	-	TGCGCCAGCAGCCCGAGGGGCGGGGAAGAGCAGTTCTTC	CASSPRGGEEQFF
TRBV2	TRBJ1-2	few	-	TGTGCCAGCAGTGTACGGCCAGGGTTTGGCGGCTACACCTTC	CASSVRPGFGGYTF
TRBV7-2	TRBJ2-1	-	TRBD1	TGTGCCAGCAGCGTAAATGACAGGGCGCGGTACAATGAGCAGTTCTTC	CASSVNDRARYNEQFF
TRBV7-8	TRBJ2-5	once	-	TGTGCCAGCAGCTTCGGGGCCGGGTACCAAGAGACCCAGTACTTC	CASSFGAGYQETQYF
TRBV27	TRBJ1-1	-	-	TGTGCCAGCAGTTCTTTTATTAACACTGAAGCTTTCTTT	CASSSFINTEAFF
TRBV28	TRBJ2-2	many	-	TGTGCCAGCAGTTTAGCCCAAGGAATAACCGGGGAGCTGTTTTTT	CASSLAQGITGELFF
TRBV28	TRBJ2-1	few	TRBD1	TGTGCCAGCAGTTTATTGGACAGGGCCTACAATGAGCAGTTCTTC	CASSLLDRAYNEQFF
TRBV19	TRBJ2-5	-	TRBD1	TGTGCCAGTAGTATCTACACAGGGGGACAAGAGACCCAGTACTTC	CASSIYTGGQETQYF
TRBV9	TRBJ2-5	few	TRBD2	TGTGCCAGCAGCGTGGGCGGGAGGGCCCGGGATGAGACCCAGTACTTC	CASSVGGRARDETQYF
TRBV5-6	TRBJ2-3	many	TRBD2	TGTGCCAGCAGCTGGGGACTAGCGGAGTTCCCCAGCACAGATACGCAGTATTTT	CASSWGLAEFPSTDTQYF
TRBV5-1	TRBJ2-1	-	TRBD2	TGCGCCAGCAGCTTGGTGGCTAGCGGGAGTCTCTACAATGAGCAGTTCTTC	CASSLVASGSLYNEQFF
TRBV5-1	TRBJ2-7	few	-	TGCGCCAGCAGCCGGGGGGCCTCTGTGGGAGTGGCTTACGAGCAGTACTTC	CASSRGASVGVAYEQYF
TRBV7-9	TRBJ1-1	few	-	TGTGCCAGCAGTAGGGCCTTTGGGAACACTGAAGCTTTCTTT	CASSRAFGNTEAFF
TRBV6-5	TRBJ2-7	many	TRBD2	TGTGCCAGCAGTTACGGGACTAGCGGCTACGAGCAGTACTTC	CASSYGTSGYEQYF
TRBV19	TRBJ1-5	-	-	TGTGCCAGTAGTATACACCGGGGCCTCAATCAGCCCCAGCATTTT	CASSIHRGLNQPQHF
TRBV18	TRBJ2-2	many	-	TGTGCCAGCTCAACAACGACGGAGAACACCGGGGAGCTGTTTTTT	CASSTTTENTGELFF
TRBV25-1	TRBJ2-3	many	TRBD2	TGTGCCAGACCTCCCCTTAACACTAGCGGTTGGGGAGATACGCAGTATTTT	CARPPLNTSGWGDTQYF